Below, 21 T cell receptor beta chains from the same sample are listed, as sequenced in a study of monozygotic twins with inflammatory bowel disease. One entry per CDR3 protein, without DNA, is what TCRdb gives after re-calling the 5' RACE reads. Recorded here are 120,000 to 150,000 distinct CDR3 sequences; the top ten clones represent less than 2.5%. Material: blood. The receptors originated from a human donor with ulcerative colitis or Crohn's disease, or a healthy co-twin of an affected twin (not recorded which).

The chain's CDR3 is CATSDPQGAGTDTQYF. The chain joins TRBV24-1 to TRBJ2-3; no DNA is available, so the TRBD1 call from TCRdb remains unchecked. The length of the CDR3 is 16 residues. CDR1 and CDR2 (germline): KGHDR, SFDVKD.

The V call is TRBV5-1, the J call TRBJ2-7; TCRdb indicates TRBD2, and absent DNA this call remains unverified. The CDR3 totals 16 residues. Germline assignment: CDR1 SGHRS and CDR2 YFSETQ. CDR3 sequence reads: CASSKGLAGGQYEQYF.

The CDR3 region is CASSLLRENTDTQYF. V gene TRBV5-1 combines with J gene TRBJ2-3. The CDR3 contains 15 residues. The V gene's germline CDR1 is SGHRS and CDR2 YFSETQ.

The CDR3: CSATIGGPVADTQYF. The chain employs TRBV20-1 and TRBJ2-3; TCRdb's D gene call, TRBD2, goes unchecked for lack of DNA. CDR1 DFQATT and CDR2 SNEGSKA come from the germline V gene (reference sequence). CDR3 length: 15 amino acids.

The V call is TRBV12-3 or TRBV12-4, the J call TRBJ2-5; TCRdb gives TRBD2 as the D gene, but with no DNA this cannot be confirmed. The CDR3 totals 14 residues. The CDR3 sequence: CASSIPTLKETQYF.

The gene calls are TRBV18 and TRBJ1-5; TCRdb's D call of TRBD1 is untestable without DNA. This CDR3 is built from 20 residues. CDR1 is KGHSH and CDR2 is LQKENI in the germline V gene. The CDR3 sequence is CASSPATGSMGISGNQPQHF.

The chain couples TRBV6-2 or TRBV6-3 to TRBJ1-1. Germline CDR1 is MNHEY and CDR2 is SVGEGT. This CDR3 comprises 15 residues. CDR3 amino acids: CASRYNKNMYTEAFF.

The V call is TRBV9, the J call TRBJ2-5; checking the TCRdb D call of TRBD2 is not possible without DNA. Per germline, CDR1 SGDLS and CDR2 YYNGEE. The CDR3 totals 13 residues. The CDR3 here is CASSVGGSETQYF.

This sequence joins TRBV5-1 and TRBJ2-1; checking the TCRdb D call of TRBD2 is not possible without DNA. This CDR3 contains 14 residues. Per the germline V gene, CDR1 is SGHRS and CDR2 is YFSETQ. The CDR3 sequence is CASRIAGGPDEQFF. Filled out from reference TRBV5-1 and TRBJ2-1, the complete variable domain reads KAGVTQTPRYLIKTRGQQVTLSCSPISGHRSVSWYQQTPGQGLQFLFEYFSETQRNKGNFPGRFSGRQFSNSRSEMNVSTLELGDSALYLCASRIAGGPDEQFFGPGTRLTVL.

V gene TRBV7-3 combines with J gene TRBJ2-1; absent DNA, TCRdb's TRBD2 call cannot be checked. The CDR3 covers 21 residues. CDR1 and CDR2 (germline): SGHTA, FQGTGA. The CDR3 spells CASSRSVRLAGDESSYNEQFF.

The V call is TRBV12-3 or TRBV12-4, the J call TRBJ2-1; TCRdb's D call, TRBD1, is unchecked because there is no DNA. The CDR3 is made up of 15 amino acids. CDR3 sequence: CASSLPGGAYNEQFF.

The CDR3 region is CASSPVAGSSYEQYF. The rearrangement uses TRBV27 and TRBJ2-7. The CDR3 has 15 residues. Germline V gene lookup returns CDR1 MNHEY and CDR2 SMNVEV (reference sequence).

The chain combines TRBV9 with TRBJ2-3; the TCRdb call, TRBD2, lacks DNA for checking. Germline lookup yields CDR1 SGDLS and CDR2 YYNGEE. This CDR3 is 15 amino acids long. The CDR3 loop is CASSVVGKSPDTQYF.

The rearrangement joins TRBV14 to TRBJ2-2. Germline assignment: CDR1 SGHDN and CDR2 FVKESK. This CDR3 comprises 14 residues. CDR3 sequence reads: CASSHWRNTGELFF.

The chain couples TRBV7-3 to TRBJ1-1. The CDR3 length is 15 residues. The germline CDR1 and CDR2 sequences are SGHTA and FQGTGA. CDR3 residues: CASSLTYFGDTEAFF.

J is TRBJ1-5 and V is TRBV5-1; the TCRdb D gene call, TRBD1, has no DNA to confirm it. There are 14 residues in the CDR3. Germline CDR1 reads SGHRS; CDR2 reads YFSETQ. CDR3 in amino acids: CASSSGDPNQPQHF.

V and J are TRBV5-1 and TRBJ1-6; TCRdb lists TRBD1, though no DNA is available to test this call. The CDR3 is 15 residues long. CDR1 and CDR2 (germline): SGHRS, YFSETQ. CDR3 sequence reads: CASSFLDRDGSPLHF.

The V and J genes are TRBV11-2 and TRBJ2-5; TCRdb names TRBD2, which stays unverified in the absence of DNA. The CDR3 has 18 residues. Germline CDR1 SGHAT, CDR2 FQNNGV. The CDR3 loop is CASSFLAGGDITEETQYF.

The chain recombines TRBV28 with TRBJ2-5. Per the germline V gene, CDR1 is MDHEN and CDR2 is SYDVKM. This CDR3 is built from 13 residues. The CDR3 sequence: CASSLSVEETQYF.

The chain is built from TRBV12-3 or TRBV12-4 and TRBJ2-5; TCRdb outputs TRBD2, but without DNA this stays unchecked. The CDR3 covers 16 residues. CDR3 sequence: CASSYRLAGVQETQYF.

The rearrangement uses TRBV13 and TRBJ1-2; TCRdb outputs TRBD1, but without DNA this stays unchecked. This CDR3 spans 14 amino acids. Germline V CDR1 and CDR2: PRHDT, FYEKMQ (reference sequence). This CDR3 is CASSLHLGERGYTF.